The rows below give T cell receptor beta chains drawn from one sample of a study of cytomegalovirus exposure and HLA in healthy donors. The method was immunoSEQ multiplex PCR; TCRdb's version includes in-frame clones alone and lacks a portion of them. Among under 150,000 clones, roughly 78% were seen once, and the ten largest hold less than 5%. Material: PBMCs. The receptors stem from a man aged 50 or older in good health and CMV-seropositive. The CDR3 runs from the conserved cysteine through the conserved F or W. The D gene is left open where the match is weak. Some rows have no size entry. The others give once, few or many, or a class for an expanded clone.

D gene	V gene	J gene	clone size	CDR3 DNA	CDR3 protein
-	TRBV5-1	TRBJ1-5	-	TGCGCCAGCAGCTTGGGGGGCAGCAATCAGCCCCAGCATTTT	CASSLGGSNQPQHF
TRBD2	TRBV6-5	TRBJ2-2	-	TGTGCCAGCAGATACATAGCGGGAACCGGGGAGCTGTTTTTT	CASRYIAGTGELFF
-	TRBV18	TRBJ2-7	-	TGTGCCAGCTCACCTGGGAGCGGGTACGAGCAGTACTTC	CASSPGSGYEQYF
TRBD1	TRBV11-3	TRBJ2-7	-	TGTGCCAGCAGCCTCGGACAGGACTACGAGCAGTACTTC	CASSLGQDYEQYF
-	TRBV7-9	TRBJ1-2	-	TGTGCCAGCAGCTTACAGGAAGGTGGCTACACCTTC	CASSLQEGGYTF
TRBD1	TRBV7-3	TRBJ1-5	-	TGTGCCAGGCCCATTCTCCGGACAGGGATCAATCAGCCCCAGCATTTT	CARPILRTGINQPQHF
TRBD2	TRBV10-3	TRBJ2-1	-	TGTGCCATCAGTCAGCGGGAGAGATCCTACAATGAGCAGTTCTTC	CAISQRERSYNEQFF
-	TRBV15	TRBJ2-5	-	TGTGCCACCAGCAGAGGTGGACTACCTCTAGGGGAGACCCAGTACTTC	CATSRGGLPLGETQYF
TRBD1	TRBV19	TRBJ2-3	-	TGTGCCAGTACCCCCGACAGGGACAGCACAGATACGCAGTATTTT	CASTPDRDSTDTQYF
-	TRBV7-9	TRBJ2-5	-	TGTGCCAGCAGCTTTCTTCTAGGAGAAGAGACCCAGTACTTC	CASSFLLGEETQYF
-	TRBV28	TRBJ1-5	-	TGTGCCAGCAGTTTCCCCAGACAGCTTGGTCAGCCCCAGCATTTT	CASSFPRQLGQPQHF
TRBD1	TRBV11-3	TRBJ2-5	-	TGTGCCAGCAGCCCGGACAGGGGGGAGACCCAGTACTTC	CASSPDRGETQYF
-	TRBV27	TRBJ1-1	once	TGTGCCAGCAGCCCCACAATCAGACAGATGAACACTGAAGCTTTCTTT	CASSPTIRQMNTEAFF
-	TRBV4-3	TRBJ1-5	-	TGCGCCAGCAGCCAAGAGGGGGCAGGAAACAATCAGCCCCAGCATTTT	CASSQEGAGNNQPQHF
-	TRBV6-5	TRBJ2-1	few	TGTGCCAGCAGTTACGGGGGGGCGACGGGTGAGCAGTTCTTC	CASSYGGATGEQFF
-	TRBV2	TRBJ2-5	-	TGTGCCAGCAGTGAAGCTCTAGGAGGGACCCAGTACTTC	CASSEALGGTQYF
-	TRBV12-5	TRBJ1-5	-	TGTGCTAGTGGTTTGGGGACAACTTATCAGCCCCAGCATTTT	CASGLGTTYQPQHF
TRBD1	TRBV9	TRBJ1-5	-	TGTGCCAGCAGCACTGGGACAGGGGGCGGCAATCAGCCCCAGCATTTT	CASSTGTGGGNQPQHF
-	TRBV27	TRBJ2-1	-	TGTGCCAGCAGTTTACGACTATCCTACGGTGAGCAGTTCTTC	CASSLRLSYGEQFF
-	TRBV9	TRBJ1-4	-	TGTGCCAGCAGCGTCGGGTCCTATGCTAATGAAAAACTGTTTTTT	CASSVGSYANEKLFF
-	TRBV5-1	TRBJ2-3	-	TGCGCCAGCAGCTTGGCCTCCCGAGATACGCAGTATTTT	CASSLASRDTQYF
-	TRBV10-3	TRBJ1-2	-	TGTGCCATCAGTGAGTCGGCAGGGAAGGGCTATGGCTACACCTTC	CAISESAGKGYGYTF
-	TRBV28	TRBJ2-7	once	TGTGCCAGCAGTTTAGGCGGGACGTCCTACGAGCAGTACTTC	CASSLGGTSYEQYF
-	TRBV10-3	TRBJ1-1	-	TGTGCCATCAGTCCTAGTAACACTGAAGCTTTCTTT	CAISPSNTEAFF
TRBD1	TRBV14	TRBJ1-6	-	TGTGCCAGCAGCCAAGATTCAAAAACAGGGGGCCTGAGGGGGTCACCCCTCCACTTT	CASSQDSKTGGLRGSPLHF
TRBD1	TRBV19	TRBJ1-4	-	TGTGCCAGTAGTACGCCCGGGACAGGGTTTGAAAAACTGTTTTTT	CASSTPGTGFEKLFF
TRBD2	TRBV5-1	TRBJ2-5	-	TGCGCCAGCAGCCGGTCTGGGTCTAGCGGATACCAAGAGACCCAGTACTTC	CASSRSGSSGYQETQYF
-	TRBV6-6	TRBJ1-4	-	TGTGCCAGCAATGGGGGGGCCGGGGAAAAACTGTTTTTT	CASNGGAGEKLFF
TRBD2	TRBV7-6	TRBJ2-1	-	TGTGCCAGCAGCTTATTCGGGGGGGCCGGTGAGCAGTTCTTC	CASSLFGGAGEQFF
TRBD1	TRBV6-5	TRBJ1-2	few	TGTGCCAGCAGTTTCCGCGGACAGGGCATCTATGGCTACACCTTC	CASSFRGQGIYGYTF
-	TRBV29-1	TRBJ1-1	-	TGCAGCGCAGGGAGGGGATCGGGCACTGAAGCTTTCTTT	CSAGRGSGTEAFF
TRBD1	TRBV7-8	TRBJ1-5	-	TGTGCCAGCAGCTTCGGGACAGGGAGGGATCAGCCCCAGCATTTT	CASSFGTGRDQPQHF
-	TRBV6-6	TRBJ2-2	-	TGTGCCAGCAGTTACTCAGGGGGCACCGGGGAGCTGTTTTTT	CASSYSGGTGELFF
-	TRBV5-1	TRBJ1-3	-	TGCGCCAGCAGCTTGGCACAGGGTTTCTCTGGAAACACCATATATTTT	CASSLAQGFSGNTIYF
-	TRBV6-1	TRBJ2-2	-	TGTGCCAGCAGTGTCCCCAGGGAGGCCCACACCGGGGAGCTGTTTTTT	CASSVPREAHTGELFF
-	TRBV28	TRBJ1-3	-	TGTGCCAGCAGGGGGTCCGGGGGGGCTGGAAACACCATATATTTT	CASRGSGGAGNTIYF
-	TRBV28	TRBJ2-7	-	TGTGCCAGCAGTCTCTCAAATAGTGTAGAGCAGTACTTC	CASSLSNSVEQYF
-	TRBV15	TRBJ1-4	-	TGTGCCACCAGCAGAGAGGGGGCTTTTGGAAAACTGTTTTTT	CATSREGAFGKLFF
-	TRBV6-1	TRBJ2-7	-	TGTGCCAGCAGTGGGGCCACCTACGAGCAGTACTTC	CASSGATYEQYF
TRBD1	TRBV11-2	TRBJ1-4	-	TGTGCCAGCAGTCCAAGCTCCGGGACAGGGTATAATGAAAAACTGTTTTTT	CASSPSSGTGYNEKLFF
-	TRBV11-2	TRBJ2-2	few	TGTGCCAGCAGCTTACGCCAACTCCTCCGGGACACCGGGGAGCTGTTTTTT	CASSLRQLLRDTGELFF
-	TRBV7-6	TRBJ2-5	-	TGTGCCAGCAGCCCTAGGGGGGGCCCCGCGACCCAGTACTTC	CASSPRGGPATQYF
TRBD2	TRBV2	TRBJ2-2	few	TGTGCCAGCAGTGTAACTAGCGGGGGGACGAACACCGGGGAGCTGTTTTTT	CASSVTSGGTNTGELFF
TRBD1	TRBV5-1	TRBJ1-1	-	TGCGCCAGCAGCGTAGGGGGGACAGGGGGCCTTGAAGCTTTCTTT	CASSVGGTGGLEAFF
TRBD1	TRBV18	TRBJ1-2	-	TGTGCCAGCTCACAATCAGGACAGGCCAATAACTATGGCTACACCTTC	CASSQSGQANNYGYTF
TRBD1	TRBV9	TRBJ1-5	once	TGTGCCAGCAGCGCCCTCGGACAGGGCGATCAGCCCCAGCATTTT	CASSALGQGDQPQHF
-	TRBV7-7	TRBJ2-2	-	TGTGCCAGCAGCTTTACAACCGGGGAGCTGTTTTTT	CASSFTTGELFF